Listed below are T cell receptor beta chains from one sample, sequenced in a study of T-cell reconstitution after alpha-beta-depleted transplantation in children. TCRdb re-called the PCR reads with MiXCR, one entry per CDR3 protein. The repertoire holds fewer than 750,000 distinct CDR3 sequences, roughly 24% seen once, with 13% to 15% in the top ten. The sample consisted of PBMCs, mostly from graft donor cells, taken 360 days after TCRalphabeta/CD19-depleted stem cell transplant. These receptors were taken from a boy younger than two who had a stem cell transplant for acute myeloid leukemia, so the T cells may come from the graft donor. CDR3s include the opening cysteine and the closing phenylalanine or tryptophan.

v_call	cdr3_length	cdr3_aa
TRBV6-5	15	CASSYQPGLGTEAFF
TRBV4-1	16	CASSQELFPTNEKLFF
TRBV28	14	CASSPSVSNNEQFF
TRBV7-6	19	CASSTPAFKLAGVSDTQYF
TRBV29-1	14	CSVVRQGYRTEAFF
TRBV7-2	16	CASSLAWAGVYNEQFF
TRBV5-1	14	CASSLDLSPDTQYF
TRBV9	13	CASSVGQSTEAFF
TRBV5-1	13	CASRLDIEETQYF
TRBV30	15	CAWSVRPYRGAEAFF
TRBV12-3/TRBV12-4	14	CASSLRGGVHEQFF
TRBV5-1	15	CASSLEQGKEDTQYF
TRBV20-1	12	CSVQGTNQPQHF
TRBV6-5	15	CASSYYGEGLETQYF
TRBV19	14	CASSIGRVNYGYTF
TRBV20-1	15	CSARDFTGPGETQYF
TRBV28	16	CASSPVGVTGSNEQFF
TRBV5-4	14	CASSLDRENYGYTF
TRBV27	14	CASRATGSAYEQYF
TRBV7-6	16	CASSPEPGQGTYEQYF
TRBV28	15	CASSFSYRGDYGYTF
TRBV25-1	15	CASTTGQGGSYEQYF
TRBV12-3/TRBV12-4	14	CASRFGGAKETQYF
TRBV12-3/TRBV12-4	15	CASRGIHVSNQPQHF
TRBV6-6	13	CASMRLATDTQYF
TRBV29-1	13	CSHPSRDPGAQCF
TRBV15	14	CATSVFRSSYEQYF
TRBV11-2	17	CASRRYPGWLAKNIQYF
TRBV7-9	12	CASSLGDRGQYF
TRBV12-3/TRBV12-4	15	CASSFGGSGANVLTF
TRBV27	13	CASSLGLGQPQHF
TRBV6-5	19	CASSYSRIAGGRLTDTQYF
TRBV6-2/TRBV6-3	13	CASSRGLGETQYF
TRBV7-2	15	CASSPGGGSGYGYTF
TRBV12-3/TRBV12-4	17	CASSAALAGAVTDTQYF
TRBV7-2	15	CASSLPEGMTYEQYF
TRBV12-3/TRBV12-4	14	CASSLRGAVDTQYF
TRBV18	11	CASSPSLEQYF
TRBV28	14	CAIKTGTGNTEAFF
TRBV12-3/TRBV12-4	14	CASSTSGSSYEQYF
TRBV9	14	CASTWTGNTGELFF
TRBV20-1	17	CSARDQGSTGVHYGYTF
TRBV4-3	18	CASSQDQGQVARLFGYTF
TRBV20-1	11	CSAPQGRTIYF
TRBV7-6	16	CASSSRTRASYNEQFF
TRBV6-5	16	CASSYSGTGTGNTIYF
TRBV6-5	14	CASSYSVAGDTQYF
TRBV15	14	CATSRGQFWETQYF
TRBV10-2	13	CASSDTRYNEQFF
TRBV6-5	17	CASSYRRDWRGGTEAFF
TRBV9	17	CASSVGGGNQVVGELFF
TRBV20-1	14	CSALSGGDTDTQYF